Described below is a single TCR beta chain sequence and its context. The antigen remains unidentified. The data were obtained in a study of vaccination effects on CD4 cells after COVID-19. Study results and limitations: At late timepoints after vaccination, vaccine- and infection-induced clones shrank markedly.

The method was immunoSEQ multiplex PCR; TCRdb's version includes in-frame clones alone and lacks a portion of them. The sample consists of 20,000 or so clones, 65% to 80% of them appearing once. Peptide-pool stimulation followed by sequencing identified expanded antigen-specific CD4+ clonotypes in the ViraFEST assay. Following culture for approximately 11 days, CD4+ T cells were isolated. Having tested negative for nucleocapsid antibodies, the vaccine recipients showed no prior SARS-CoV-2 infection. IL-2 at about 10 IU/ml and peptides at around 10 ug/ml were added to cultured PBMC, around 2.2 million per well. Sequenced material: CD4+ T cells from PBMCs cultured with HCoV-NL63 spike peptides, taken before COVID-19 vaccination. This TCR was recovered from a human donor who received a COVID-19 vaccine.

CDR3 DNA sequence: TGTGCCAGCTCACCAAGAGGGAGCAGGAGGGATGAAAAACTGTTTTTT. It encodes CASSPRGSRRDEKLFF. The genes are TRBV18 and TRBJ1-4, with D uncertain. The V gene lost 2 bases and the J gene lost 6 bases, with 16 bases spanning the gap. The CDR3 covers 16 residues. The V gene's germline CDR1 is KGHSH and CDR2 LQKENI.